Listed below are T cell receptor beta chains from one sample, sequenced in a study of beta chain features in type 1 diabetes. Here immunoSEQ multiplex PCR was the method, and the copy in TCRdb shows in-frame clones only, minus some. The table has about 700,000 clones, over 10% seen once. Sequenced sample: naive CD4+ T cells from blood. The receptors derive from a man younger than 35 with type 1 diabetes. Each CDR3 is given with its conserved first and last residue. The D gene is left open where the match is weak. Only some rows state a clone size, as once, few, many or a class for expanded clones.

d_call: TRBD1
clone_size: NA
j_call: TRBJ2-3
v_call: TRBV6-1
cdr3_nt: TGTGCCAGCAGTCAACAGGGGGTAAACACAGATACGCAGTATTTT
cdr3_aa: CASSQQGVNTDTQYF

d_call: NA
clone_size: few
j_call: TRBJ1-6
v_call: TRBV30
cdr3_nt: TGTGCCTGGAGCTGGGGGGCACAGGGTAATTCACCCCTCCACTTT
cdr3_aa: CAWSWGAQGNSPLHF

d_call: TRBD1
clone_size: NA
j_call: TRBJ1-5
v_call: TRBV29-1
cdr3_nt: TGCAGCGCCACCGGGCAGGGGGCTGGCAATCAGCCCCAGCATTTT
cdr3_aa: CSATGQGAGNQPQHF

d_call: TRBD1
clone_size: NA
j_call: TRBJ2-5
v_call: TRBV28
cdr3_nt: TGTGCCAGCAGTCCCTCGGGACAGGAAGAGACCCAGTACTTC
cdr3_aa: CASSPSGQEETQYF

d_call: TRBD1
clone_size: NA
j_call: TRBJ1-2
v_call: TRBV7-9
cdr3_nt: TGTGCCAGCAGCTATATATTACAGGGGAATGGCTACACCTTC
cdr3_aa: CASSYILQGNGYTF

d_call: NA
clone_size: NA
j_call: TRBJ1-2
v_call: TRBV5-1
cdr3_nt: TGCGCCAGCAGCTTGTCCCAAGACTATGGCTACACCTTC
cdr3_aa: CASSLSQDYGYTF

d_call: TRBD2
clone_size: few
j_call: TRBJ2-5
v_call: TRBV27
cdr3_nt: TGTGCCAGCAGTTTGGGGCGGGGGGCTGGGCAAGAGACCCAGTACTTC
cdr3_aa: CASSLGRGAGQETQYF

d_call: NA
clone_size: NA
j_call: TRBJ2-7
v_call: TRBV30
cdr3_nt: TGTGCCTGGAGTTCGCTCACTTACGAGCAGTACTTC
cdr3_aa: CAWSSLTYEQYF

d_call: NA
clone_size: few
j_call: TRBJ2-1
v_call: TRBV2
cdr3_nt: TGTGCCAGCAGTGGCAGGGGTTGGTTCTTC
cdr3_aa: CASSGRGWFF

d_call: NA
clone_size: NA
j_call: TRBJ2-7
v_call: TRBV28
cdr3_nt: TGTGCCAGCAGTTTGGAAGGTTACGAGCAGTACTTC
cdr3_aa: CASSLEGYEQYF

d_call: NA
clone_size: few
j_call: TRBJ2-5
v_call: TRBV11-2
cdr3_nt: TGTGCCAGCAGCTTAGGCCAGCAGAGGATCCAAGAGACCCAGTACTTC
cdr3_aa: CASSLGQQRIQETQYF

d_call: TRBD2
clone_size: NA
j_call: TRBJ2-1
v_call: TRBV30
cdr3_nt: TGTGCCTGGAGTATCAGCGGGATTTACAATGAGCAGTTCTTC
cdr3_aa: CAWSISGIYNEQFF

d_call: NA
clone_size: few
j_call: TRBJ2-3
v_call: TRBV4-1
cdr3_nt: TGCGCCAGCAGCCCTAGGGGCACAGATACGCAGTATTTT
cdr3_aa: CASSPRGTDTQYF

d_call: TRBD2
clone_size: NA
j_call: TRBJ2-3
v_call: TRBV9
cdr3_nt: TGTGCCAGCAGCGTAGGAGTACTAGCGAACACAGATACGCGGTATTTT
cdr3_aa: CASSVGVLANTDTRYF

d_call: TRBD1
clone_size: NA
j_call: TRBJ2-7
v_call: TRBV7-9
cdr3_nt: TGTGCCAGCAGCCGGGGACAGGGCTACGAGCAGTACTTC
cdr3_aa: CASSRGQGYEQYF

d_call: TRBD1
clone_size: few
j_call: TRBJ1-6
v_call: TRBV28
cdr3_nt: TGTGCCAGCAGTCTTGGGACAGGCGGTGAGCCCCTCCACTTT
cdr3_aa: CASSLGTGGEPLHF

d_call: TRBD1
clone_size: NA
j_call: TRBJ2-5
v_call: TRBV13
cdr3_nt: TGTGCCAGCAGCTTAGTACAGGGGGCATGGGAGACCCAGTACTTC
cdr3_aa: CASSLVQGAWETQYF

d_call: TRBD1
clone_size: few
j_call: TRBJ2-7
v_call: TRBV30
cdr3_nt: TGTGCCTGTTCGGGACAGATCTACGAGCAGTACTTC
cdr3_aa: CACSGQIYEQYF

d_call: NA
clone_size: NA
j_call: TRBJ1-5
v_call: TRBV25-1
cdr3_nt: TGTGCCAGCAGTGAATACGTCGAGGGGCCCCAGCATTTT
cdr3_aa: CASSEYVEGPQHF

d_call: TRBD1
clone_size: NA
j_call: TRBJ1-1
v_call: TRBV5-1
cdr3_nt: TGCGCCAGCAGCCTGGGACAGGGGCTAATGAACGCTGAAGCTTTCTTT
cdr3_aa: CASSLGQGLMNAEAFF

d_call: NA
clone_size: NA
j_call: TRBJ2-6
v_call: TRBV19
cdr3_nt: TGTGCCAGTAGTATCACCCTCTCTGGGGCCAACGTCCTGACTTTC
cdr3_aa: CASSITLSGANVLTF

d_call: NA
clone_size: NA
j_call: TRBJ1-5
v_call: TRBV6-5
cdr3_nt: TGTGCCAGCAGTTACTCTGGGGGGGCAGCCCAGCATTTT
cdr3_aa: CASSYSGGAAQHF

d_call: NA
clone_size: NA
j_call: TRBJ2-7
v_call: TRBV7-9
cdr3_nt: TGTGCCAGCAGCTTAGACATCTACGAGCAGTACTTC
cdr3_aa: CASSLDIYEQYF

d_call: NA
clone_size: few
j_call: TRBJ1-2
v_call: TRBV29-1
cdr3_nt: TGCAGCGTTGATGGTGTTTATGGCTACACCTTC
cdr3_aa: CSVDGVYGYTF

d_call: NA
clone_size: NA
j_call: TRBJ1-2
v_call: TRBV30
cdr3_nt: TGTGCCTGGAGCCGCCGCGGAGGAGGCTACACCTTC
cdr3_aa: CAWSRRGGGYTF

d_call: NA
clone_size: NA
j_call: TRBJ1-1
v_call: TRBV6-5
cdr3_nt: TGTGCCAGTAGGACGGACGGGACTGAAGCTTTCTTT
cdr3_aa: CASRTDGTEAFF

d_call: NA
clone_size: few
j_call: TRBJ1-1
v_call: TRBV4-1
cdr3_nt: TGCGCCAGCAGCCAAGTGGCGGGGGCGACGAGGACTGAAGCTTTCTTT
cdr3_aa: CASSQVAGATRTEAFF

d_call: TRBD1
clone_size: few
j_call: TRBJ2-7
v_call: TRBV11-2
cdr3_nt: TGTGCCAGCAGTACTCTAAGGGACAGGGCCTACGAGCAGTACTTC
cdr3_aa: CASSTLRDRAYEQYF